Listed below are T cell receptor beta chains from one sample, sequenced in a study of shared clonotypes between healthy human individuals. TCRdb keeps only in-frame clones here, not all; method: immunoSEQ multiplex PCR. The data contain approximately 2.4 million clones, approximately 96% of them singletons. The sample comprised naive CD4+ T cells sorted from blood. All receptors derive from a man aged 18 to 29 in good health. Both conserved end residues are part of each CDR3. The D gene is left open where the match is weak. For some rows the clone size is stated as once, few or many, or as a class when expanded; others skip it.

d_call: .
clone_size: once
v_call: TRBV5-1
j_call: TRBJ2-7
cdr3_nt: TGCGCCAGCAGCTTGGGACATTACGAGCAGTACTTC
cdr3_aa: CASSLGHYEQYF

d_call: .
clone_size: .
v_call: TRBV7-2
j_call: TRBJ2-7
cdr3_nt: TGTGCCAGCAGCCCCACTCCGGGTCCCCGCGAGCAGTACTTC
cdr3_aa: CASSPTPGPREQYF

d_call: .
clone_size: .
v_call: TRBV29-1
j_call: TRBJ2-5
cdr3_nt: TGCAGCGTTATTGGGGGGGAGACCCAGTACTTC
cdr3_aa: CSVIGGETQYF

d_call: .
clone_size: .
v_call: TRBV19
j_call: TRBJ1-6
cdr3_nt: TGTGCCAGTAGCCGACAGGTCGGGGGGAATTCACCCCTCCACTTT
cdr3_aa: CASSRQVGGNSPLHF

d_call: TRBD2
clone_size: .
v_call: TRBV30
j_call: TRBJ2-1
cdr3_nt: TGTGCCTGGGGGAAAGGACTAGCGGGAGCCTACAATGAGCAGTTCTTC
cdr3_aa: CAWGKGLAGAYNEQFF

d_call: .
clone_size: .
v_call: TRBV18
j_call: TRBJ1-1
cdr3_nt: TGTGCCAGCTCACCACGAGTACTGGAAGACGGCACTGAAGCTTTCTTT
cdr3_aa: CASSPRVLEDGTEAFF

d_call: .
clone_size: .
v_call: TRBV27
j_call: TRBJ1-5
cdr3_nt: TGTGCCACATCTAGAGGGCGTCATTCAGCCCAGCATTTT
cdr3_aa: CATSRGRHSAQHF

d_call: TRBD1
clone_size: .
v_call: TRBV5-4
j_call: TRBJ2-7
cdr3_nt: TGTGCCAGTCATAGACAGGGGGCTATTACCTACGAGCAGTACTTC
cdr3_aa: CASHRQGAITYEQYF

d_call: TRBD1
clone_size: .
v_call: TRBV10-3
j_call: TRBJ2-7
cdr3_nt: TGTGCCATCGCAGCCTCGGGACAGGGACTCTACGAGCAGTACTTC
cdr3_aa: CAIAASGQGLYEQYF

d_call: .
clone_size: .
v_call: TRBV19
j_call: TRBJ1-1
cdr3_nt: TGTGCCAGTAGGATAGGGGGAATGGCTTTCTTT
cdr3_aa: CASRIGGMAFF

d_call: .
clone_size: .
v_call: TRBV7-2
j_call: TRBJ2-5
cdr3_nt: TGTGCCAGCAGCGAGCGGTTTGGGGAGACCCAGTACTTC
cdr3_aa: CASSERFGETQYF

d_call: .
clone_size: .
v_call: TRBV30
j_call: TRBJ1-6
cdr3_nt: TGTGCCTGGTCCGGAGTTTATAATTCACCCCTCCACTTT
cdr3_aa: CAWSGVYNSPLHF

d_call: .
clone_size: .
v_call: TRBV2
j_call: TRBJ1-6
cdr3_nt: TGTGCCAGCAGCCAGGACAGATATAATTCACCCCTCCACTTT
cdr3_aa: CASSQDRYNSPLHF

d_call: .
clone_size: .
v_call: TRBV5-6
j_call: TRBJ1-2
cdr3_nt: TGTGCCAGCAGCTTAAGACAGGCGACCTATGGCTACACCTTC
cdr3_aa: CASSLRQATYGYTF

d_call: TRBD2
clone_size: .
v_call: TRBV18
j_call: TRBJ2-1
cdr3_nt: TGTGCCAGCTCCCAACTAGCGGGAAACAATGAGCAGTTCTTC
cdr3_aa: CASSQLAGNNEQFF

d_call: TRBD2
clone_size: .
v_call: TRBV27
j_call: TRBJ2-4
cdr3_nt: TGTGCCAGAGAACCAACGGGACTAGCGAGACACATTCAGTACTTC
cdr3_aa: CAREPTGLARHIQYF

d_call: TRBD1
clone_size: .
v_call: TRBV4-3
j_call: TRBJ1-6
cdr3_nt: TGCGCCAGCAGCCAAGTACAGGGGGCGGAGGTGTCACCCCTCCACTTT
cdr3_aa: CASSQVQGAEVSPLHF

d_call: .
clone_size: .
v_call: TRBV5-1
j_call: TRBJ2-7
cdr3_nt: TGCGCCAGCAGCCTCGGGGGCTACGAGCAGTACTTC
cdr3_aa: CASSLGGYEQYF

d_call: .
clone_size: .
v_call: TRBV10-3
j_call: TRBJ2-1
cdr3_nt: TGTGCCATCAGTGAGTCTCCAATCAATGAGCAGTTCTTC
cdr3_aa: CAISESPINEQFF

d_call: TRBD1
clone_size: .
v_call: TRBV5-4
j_call: TRBJ1-1
cdr3_nt: TGTGCCAGCAGACCGGGACAGGGCGAATGGAACACTGAAGCTTTCTTT
cdr3_aa: CASRPGQGEWNTEAFF

d_call: TRBD1
clone_size: .
v_call: TRBV7-2
j_call: TRBJ1-5
cdr3_nt: TGTGCCAGCAGCCGACAGGGAACCAGCAATCAGCCCCAGCATTTT
cdr3_aa: CASSRQGTSNQPQHF

d_call: .
clone_size: .
v_call: TRBV15
j_call: TRBJ2-5
cdr3_nt: TGTGCCACCAGCAGCGGGGACCCCCGGGAGACCCAGTACTTC
cdr3_aa: CATSSGDPRETQYF

d_call: TRBD1
clone_size: .
v_call: TRBV7-9
j_call: TRBJ2-5
cdr3_nt: TGTGCCAGCAGCCGGGACAGGGGGGAAGAGACCCAGTACTTC
cdr3_aa: CASSRDRGEETQYF

d_call: TRBD2
clone_size: .
v_call: TRBV4-1
j_call: TRBJ2-3
cdr3_nt: TGCGCCAGCAGCCAAGGAGCGGGCGGACTAGCGGGAAGGTCAGATACGCAGTATTTT
cdr3_aa: CASSQGAGGLAGRSDTQYF

d_call: .
clone_size: .
v_call: TRBV7-9
j_call: TRBJ1-2
cdr3_nt: TGTGCCAGCAGCTTATTGGGGGCAACCGGAGGGGATGGCTACACCTTC
cdr3_aa: CASSLLGATGGDGYTF

d_call: .
clone_size: .
v_call: TRBV27
j_call: TRBJ1-5
cdr3_nt: TGTGCCAGCAGTTGGGGGGTTAGCAATCAGCCCCAGCATTTT
cdr3_aa: CASSWGVSNQPQHF

d_call: .
clone_size: .
v_call: TRBV19
j_call: TRBJ1-5
cdr3_nt: TGTGCCAGTAGTATAGTGGCAGGGGATACTCGGCCCCAGCATTTT
cdr3_aa: CASSIVAGDTRPQHF

d_call: TRBD1
clone_size: .
v_call: TRBV20-1
j_call: TRBJ2-7
cdr3_nt: TGCAGTGCCAAAACAGGGGTCGAGCAGTACTTC
cdr3_aa: CSAKTGVEQYF

d_call: .
clone_size: .
v_call: TRBV20-1
j_call: TRBJ2-5
cdr3_nt: TGCAGTGCTCTAACAGGGGAGACCCAGTACTTC
cdr3_aa: CSALTGETQYF

d_call: .
clone_size: .
v_call: TRBV7-9
j_call: TRBJ2-5
cdr3_nt: TGTGCCAGCGTAATAGCAGAGACCCAGTACTTC
cdr3_aa: CASVIAETQYF

d_call: .
clone_size: once
v_call: TRBV5-6
j_call: TRBJ2-1
cdr3_nt: TGTGCCAGCAGCTCTACACCCTCTACCCAGTTCTTC
cdr3_aa: CASSSTPSTQFF

d_call: TRBD1
clone_size: .
v_call: TRBV28
j_call: TRBJ1-2
cdr3_nt: TGTGCCAGCAGCCCGGACAGGGCCAACTATGGCTACACCTTC
cdr3_aa: CASSPDRANYGYTF

d_call: .
clone_size: .
v_call: TRBV7-9
j_call: TRBJ2-2
cdr3_nt: TGTGCCAGCACCACCGGGGAGCTGTTTTTT
cdr3_aa: CASTTGELFF

d_call: TRBD2
clone_size: .
v_call: TRBV11-2
j_call: TRBJ2-2
cdr3_nt: TGTGCCAGCATCCTGGGACTAATCAACACCGGGGAGCTGTTTTTT
cdr3_aa: CASILGLINTGELFF

d_call: TRBD1
clone_size: .
v_call: TRBV5-1
j_call: TRBJ2-5
cdr3_nt: TGCGCCAGCAGCTTGGTACAGGGGGCGCGAGAGACCCAGTACTTC
cdr3_aa: CASSLVQGARETQYF

d_call: .
clone_size: .
v_call: TRBV6-6
j_call: TRBJ2-7
cdr3_nt: TGTGCCAGCAGTTTGACTAGATACGAGCAGTACTTC
cdr3_aa: CASSLTRYEQYF

d_call: .
clone_size: .
v_call: TRBV4-3
j_call: TRBJ2-7
cdr3_nt: TGCGCCAGCAGCCAAGATATGGCAGCTATTAGCTACGAGCAGTACTTC
cdr3_aa: CASSQDMAAISYEQYF

d_call: .
clone_size: once
v_call: TRBV5-1
j_call: TRBJ2-3
cdr3_nt: TGCGCCAGCAGCTTGGGTACAGCAGATACGCAGTATTTT
cdr3_aa: CASSLGTADTQYF

d_call: .
clone_size: once
v_call: TRBV5-5
j_call: TRBJ1-2
cdr3_nt: TGTGCCAGCAGCTTGTCCGGTACGGAACGCTATGGCTACACCTTC
cdr3_aa: CASSLSGTERYGYTF

d_call: TRBD1
clone_size: .
v_call: TRBV28
j_call: TRBJ2-7
cdr3_nt: TGTGCCAGCATTGGGACAGGTAGCTCCTACGAGCAGTACTTC
cdr3_aa: CASIGTGSSYEQYF

d_call: TRBD1
clone_size: .
v_call: TRBV19
j_call: TRBJ1-5
cdr3_nt: TGTGCCAGTAGTATAGGAAGAGGCAGGGGGCGAACCAATCAGCCCCAGCATTTT
cdr3_aa: CASSIGRGRGRTNQPQHF

d_call: .
clone_size: .
v_call: TRBV28
j_call: TRBJ2-2
cdr3_nt: TGTGCCAGCACACTTAATCGGGGAAGTGGCGCCGGGGAGCTGTTTTTT
cdr3_aa: CASTLNRGSGAGELFF

d_call: .
clone_size: .
v_call: TRBV7-9
j_call: TRBJ2-5
cdr3_nt: TGTGCCAGCAGCCCTGTTGGAGTCTTTGAGACCCAGTACTTC
cdr3_aa: CASSPVGVFETQYF

d_call: TRBD2
clone_size: .
v_call: TRBV11-2
j_call: TRBJ2-3
cdr3_nt: TGTGCCAGCAGCCTCGGACTAGCGGGGGATACGCAGTATTTT
cdr3_aa: CASSLGLAGDTQYF

d_call: TRBD1
clone_size: .
v_call: TRBV27
j_call: TRBJ2-7
cdr3_nt: TGTGCCAGCAGTGCCCAGAGGACAGGGACCTACGAGCAGTACTTC
cdr3_aa: CASSAQRTGTYEQYF

d_call: .
clone_size: .
v_call: TRBV14
j_call: TRBJ2-5
cdr3_nt: TGTGCCAGCAGCCAGCCAAACTATCCAGGCAGGGAGACCCAGTACTTC
cdr3_aa: CASSQPNYPGRETQYF

d_call: .
clone_size: .
v_call: TRBV11-3
j_call: TRBJ2-1
cdr3_nt: TGTGCCAGCAGCTTAGTCTTAAACAATGAGCAGTTCTTC
cdr3_aa: CASSLVLNNEQFF

d_call: .
clone_size: .
v_call: TRBV7-9
j_call: TRBJ2-7
cdr3_nt: TGTGCCAGCAGCTGGGACTACGAGCAGTACTTC
cdr3_aa: CASSWDYEQYF